The rows below give T cell receptor beta chains drawn from one sample of a study of blood T cell repertoires in COVID-19. Assay used: immunoSEQ multiplex PCR; TCRdb lists only in-frame clones, some missing. The sample lists under 170,000 clones, approximately 83% occurring once. The material sequenced was peripheral blood. These receptors were obtained from a man in his 70s with acute or convalescent COVID-19. Both conserved end residues are trimmed from each CDR3.

9	TRBV2	TRBJ1-1	ASSDRFEAF
11	TRBV9	TRBJ2-1	ASSVSENNEQF
11	TRBV27	TRBJ2-3	ASTGGSADTQY
14	TRBV19	TRBJ2-3	ASSLQGAYITDTQY
13	TRBV7-2	TRBJ2-1	ASSLTPGLAVKQF
12	TRBV11-3	TRBJ2-5	ASSPWGGDETQY
14	TRBV7-2	TRBJ2-7	ASSLAPSGNPYEQY
11	TRBV12-3/TRBV12-4	TRBJ1-6	ASRSSYNSPLH
12	TRBV28	TRBJ2-7	ASRRTSGSYEQY
14	TRBV28	TRBJ1-1	ASSLQAGRGTLGAF
14	TRBV5-1	TRBJ2-5	ASSRRGREVGETQY
12	TRBV24-1	TRBJ2-1	ATSDFGLRNEQF
15	TRBV3-1/TRBV3-2	TRBJ1-3	ASSQPSGPGNGNTIY
14	TRBV5-1	TRBJ2-1	ASSLMGTGTTNEQF
17	TRBV12-5	TRBJ2-3	ASGLVLETRLRLPDTQY
11	TRBV6-5	TRBJ2-7	ASSRTSDYEQY
15	TRBV4-1	TRBJ2-3	ASSQGTGTSGKDTQY
10	TRBV27	TRBJ1-2	ASSLKGNGYT
16	TRBV7-2	TRBJ1-3	ASSLGVIQGASGNTIY
14	TRBV7-2	TRBJ1-3	ASSLSGGEAGNTIY
14	TRBV6-5	TRBJ1-2	ASSYERIPGGFGYT
12	TRBV28	TRBJ2-1	ASRRPGSYNEQF
11	TRBV4-3	TRBJ1-1	ASSLNGDTEAF
12	TRBV19	TRBJ2-5	ASSMDYHQETQY
11	TRBV27	TRBJ2-1	ASSLPFYNEQF
13	TRBV11-3	TRBJ2-1	ASSQGLLSYNEQF
13	TRBV4-3	TRBJ1-1	ASSQDPGGNTEAF
14	TRBV9	TRBJ2-7	ASSSAPGGSVYEQY
13	TRBV4-2	TRBJ1-4	ASSPGQGIIEKLF
14	TRBV11-3	TRBJ2-3	ASSLDWTGDTDTQY
13	TRBV6-5	TRBJ2-7	ASSYGAGERYEQY
13	TRBV18	TRBJ1-1	ASQREWGQGTEAF
14	TRBV5-1	TRBJ2-1	ASSLVLAVVSNEQF
13	TRBV7-2	TRBJ1-4	ASSRDRQGGEKLF
13	TRBV3-1/TRBV3-2	TRBJ2-7	ASSQDPTSVYEQY
13	TRBV24-1	TRBJ2-3	ATSQGALSTDTQY
14	TRBV3-1/TRBV3-2	TRBJ2-7	ASSQDQSLAPYEQY
12	TRBV3-1/TRBV3-2	TRBJ2-7	ASSQGSGRSEQY
17	TRBV6-1	TRBJ2-3	ASSEAILAIRGGTDTQY
15	TRBV7-2	TRBJ2-1	ASSSGTSGSSYNEQF
18	TRBV4-1	TRBJ2-3	ASSQELKMTSGGSTDTQY
11	TRBV7-2	TRBJ2-5	ASSLVNGETQY
15	TRBV4-1	TRBJ2-7	ASSQDGGLAGAYEQY
13	TRBV9	TRBJ2-5	ASSVLQGIQETQY
12	TRBV24-1	TRBJ1-5	ATSAASAKQPQH
12	TRBV7-2	TRBJ2-7	ASSPGPGTGEQY
14	TRBV7-2	TRBJ1-6	ASSSWDRGNNSPLH
12	TRBV5-4	TRBJ2-7	ASSLGAGNYEQY
13	TRBV5-4	TRBJ2-5	ASSLRTGEIETQY
11	TRBV29-1	TRBJ1-1	SVEAGLNTEAF
11	TRBV25-1	TRBJ1-1	ASSDYRDTEAF
13	TRBV3-1/TRBV3-2	TRBJ1-1	ASSQMAGANTEAF
11	TRBV9	TRBJ1-1	ASSFTGYTEAF
14	TRBV5-1	TRBJ2-2	ASSSTSGRGTGELF
11	TRBV5-4	TRBJ2-1	ASSSGLAGEQF
12	TRBV5-1	TRBJ2-3	ASSVTSATDTQY
11	TRBV7-2	TRBJ1-1	ASSGQANTEAF
15	TRBV28	TRBJ2-2	ASSFSLDRTNTGELF
12	TRBV6-5	TRBJ1-4	ASSPGEWSEKLF